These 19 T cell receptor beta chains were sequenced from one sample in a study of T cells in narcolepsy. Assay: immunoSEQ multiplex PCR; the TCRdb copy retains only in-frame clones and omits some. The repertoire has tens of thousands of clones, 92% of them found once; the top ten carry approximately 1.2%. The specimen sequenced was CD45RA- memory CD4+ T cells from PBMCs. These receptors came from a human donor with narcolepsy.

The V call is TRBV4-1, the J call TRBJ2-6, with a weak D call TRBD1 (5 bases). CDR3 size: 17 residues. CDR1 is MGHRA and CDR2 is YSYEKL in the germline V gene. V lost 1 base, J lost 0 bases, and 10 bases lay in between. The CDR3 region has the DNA TGCGCCAGCAGCCAAGCAGGGCAGAGCTCTGGGGCCAACGTCCTGACTTTC. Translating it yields CASSQAGQSSGANVLTF.

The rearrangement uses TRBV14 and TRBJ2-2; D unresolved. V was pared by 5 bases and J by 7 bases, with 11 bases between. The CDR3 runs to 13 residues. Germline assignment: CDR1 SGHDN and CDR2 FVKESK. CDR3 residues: CASSALGFGELFF. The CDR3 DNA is TGTGCCAGCAGCGCGCTCGGGTTCGGGGAGCTGTTTTTT.

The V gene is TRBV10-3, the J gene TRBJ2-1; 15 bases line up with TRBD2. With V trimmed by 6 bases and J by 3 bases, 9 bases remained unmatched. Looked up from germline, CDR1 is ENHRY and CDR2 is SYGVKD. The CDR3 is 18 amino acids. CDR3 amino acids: CAIRRTSGRASVYNEQFF. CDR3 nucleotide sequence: TGTGCCATCAGGAGGACTAGCGGGAGGGCCTCGGTCTACAATGAGCAGTTCTTC.

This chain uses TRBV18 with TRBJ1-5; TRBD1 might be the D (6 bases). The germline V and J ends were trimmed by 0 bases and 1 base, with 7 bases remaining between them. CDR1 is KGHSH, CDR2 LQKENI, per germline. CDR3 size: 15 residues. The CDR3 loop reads CASSPPQGSNQPQHF. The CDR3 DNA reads TGTGCCAGCTCACCACCGCAGGGGAGCAATCAGCCCCAGCATTTT.

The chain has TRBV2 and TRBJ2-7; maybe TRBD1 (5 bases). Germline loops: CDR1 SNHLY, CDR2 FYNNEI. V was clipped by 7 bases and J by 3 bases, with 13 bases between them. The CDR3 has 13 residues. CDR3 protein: CASTAGNGYEQYF. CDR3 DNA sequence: TGTGCCAGCACCGCAGGGAATGGCTACGAGCAGTACTTC.

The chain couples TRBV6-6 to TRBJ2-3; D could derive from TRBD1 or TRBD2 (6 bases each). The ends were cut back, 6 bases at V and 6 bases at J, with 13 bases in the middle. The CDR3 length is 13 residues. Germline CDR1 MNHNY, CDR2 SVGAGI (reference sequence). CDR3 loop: CASSPTGRDTQYF. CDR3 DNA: TGTGCCAGCAGCCCTACAGGGAGGGATACGCAGTATTTT.

The CDR3, as DNA: TGCAGCGCCATGGGACAGGGGGGCACTGAAGCTTTCTTT. This translates into CSAMGQGGTEAFF. This sequence joins TRBV29-1 and TRBJ1-1, with 11 positions matching TRBD1. Germline loops: CDR1 SQVTM, CDR2 ANQGSEA. Germline trimming cut 7 bases from V and 4 bases from J; bases unmatched to any gene: 5. The CDR3 totals 13 residues.

The CDR3 is CAWMWGRGKNIQYF. CDR3 bases: TGTGCCTGGATGTGGGGCCGGGGCAAAAACATTCAGTACTTC. The J gene is TRBJ2-4, the V gene TRBV30; the D gene could be TRBD1 or TRBD2 (5 bases each). V lost 4 bases and J lost 3, with 13 bases in between. The length of the CDR3 is 14 residues. Germline-derived CDR1 and CDR2 are GTSNPN and SVGIG (reference sequence).

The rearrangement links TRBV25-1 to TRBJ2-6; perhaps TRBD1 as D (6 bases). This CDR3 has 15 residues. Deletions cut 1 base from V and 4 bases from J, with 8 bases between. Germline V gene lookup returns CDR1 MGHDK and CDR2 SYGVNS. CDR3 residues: CASSEWGQGANVLTF. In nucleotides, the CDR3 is TGTGCCAGCAGTGAATGGGGGCAAGGGGCCAACGTCCTGACTTTC.

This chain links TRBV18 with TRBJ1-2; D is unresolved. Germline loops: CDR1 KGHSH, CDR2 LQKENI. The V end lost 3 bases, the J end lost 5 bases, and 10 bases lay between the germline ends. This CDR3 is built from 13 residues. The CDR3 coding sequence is TGTGCCAGCTCACCGCGGGAAGTATATGGCTACACCTTC. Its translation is CASSPREVYGYTF. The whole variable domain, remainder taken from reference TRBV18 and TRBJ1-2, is NAGVMQNPRHLVRRRGQEARLRCSPMKGHSHVYWYRQLPEEGLKFMVYLQKENIIDESGMPKERFSAEFPKEGPSILRIQQVVRGDSAAYFCASSPREVYGYTFGSGTRLTVV.

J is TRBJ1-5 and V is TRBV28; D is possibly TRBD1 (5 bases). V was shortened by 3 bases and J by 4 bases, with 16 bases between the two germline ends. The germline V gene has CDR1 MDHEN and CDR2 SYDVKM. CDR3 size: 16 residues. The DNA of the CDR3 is TGTGCCAGCAGTTTCCGATGGGGGGGATGGAATCAGCCCCAGCATTTT. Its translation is CASSFRWGGWNQPQHF. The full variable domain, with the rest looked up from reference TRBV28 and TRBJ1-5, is DVKVTQSSRYLVKRTGEKVFLECVQDMDHENMFWYRQDPGLGLRLIYFSYDVKMKEKGDIPEGYSVSREKKERFSLILESASTNQTSMYLCASSFRWGGWNQPQHFGDGTRLSIL.

The DNA of the CDR3 is TGTGCCTGGAGTGTAACGGGAGATACGCAGTATTTT. It encodes CAWSVTGDTQYF. J is TRBJ2-3 and V is TRBV30; D unclear. Germline loops: CDR1 GTSNPN, CDR2 SVGIG (reference sequence). Between the trimmed V and J ends, which lost 0 bases and 5 bases, there was a span of 6 bases. The CDR3 extends over 12 amino acids. The full variable domain, completed using reference TRBV30 and TRBJ2-3, is SQTIHQWPATLVQPVGSPLSLECTVEGTSNPNLYWYRQAAGRGLQLLFYSVGIGQISSEVPQNLSASRPQDRQFILSSKKLLLSDSGFYLCAWSVTGDTQYFGPGTRLTVL.

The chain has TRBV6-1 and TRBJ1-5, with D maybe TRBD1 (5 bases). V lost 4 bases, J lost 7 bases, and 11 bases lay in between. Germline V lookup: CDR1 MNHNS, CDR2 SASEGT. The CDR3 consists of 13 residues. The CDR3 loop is CASSVGLGQPQHF. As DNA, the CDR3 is TGTGCCAGCAGTGTGGGACTAGGGCAGCCCCAGCATTTT.

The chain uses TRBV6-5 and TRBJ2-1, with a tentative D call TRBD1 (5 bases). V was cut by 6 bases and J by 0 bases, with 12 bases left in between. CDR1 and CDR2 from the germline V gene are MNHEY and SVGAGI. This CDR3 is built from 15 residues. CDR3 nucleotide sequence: TGTGCCAGCAGCTCAGGGCTGAGCTCCTACAATGAGCAGTTCTTC. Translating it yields CASSSGLSSYNEQFF.

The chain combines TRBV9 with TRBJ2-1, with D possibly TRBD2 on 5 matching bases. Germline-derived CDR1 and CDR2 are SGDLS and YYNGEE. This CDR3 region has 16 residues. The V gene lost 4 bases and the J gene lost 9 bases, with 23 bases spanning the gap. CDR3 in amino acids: CASSPRSGIPVTEQFF. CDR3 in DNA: TGTGCCAGCAGCCCCCGGTCCGGGATCCCGGTAACTGAGCAGTTCTTC.

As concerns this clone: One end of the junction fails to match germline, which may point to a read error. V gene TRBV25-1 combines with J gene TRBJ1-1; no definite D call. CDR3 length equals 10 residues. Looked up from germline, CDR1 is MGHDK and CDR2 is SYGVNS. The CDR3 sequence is CASRGAEAFF. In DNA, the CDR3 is TGTGCCAGCAGGGGAGCTGAGGCTTTCTTT.

The CDR3 loop reads CAIRTGGSGNTIYF. DNA of the CDR3: TGTGCCATCAGGACAGGGGGCTCTGGAAACACCATATATTTT. The J gene is TRBJ1-3, the V gene TRBV10-3; TRBD1 matches at 9 bases. J lost 0 bases, V lost 6 bases, and 0 bases had no gene match. The CDR3 sequence is 14 residues long. Germline lookup yields CDR1 ENHRY and CDR2 SYGVKD.

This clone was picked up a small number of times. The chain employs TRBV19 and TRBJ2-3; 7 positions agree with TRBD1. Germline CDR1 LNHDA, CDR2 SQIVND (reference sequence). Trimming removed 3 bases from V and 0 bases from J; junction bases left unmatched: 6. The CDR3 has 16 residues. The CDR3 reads CASSIWDSKSTDTQYF. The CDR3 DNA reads TGTGCCAGTAGTATCTGGGACAGCAAGAGCACAGATACGCAGTATTTT.

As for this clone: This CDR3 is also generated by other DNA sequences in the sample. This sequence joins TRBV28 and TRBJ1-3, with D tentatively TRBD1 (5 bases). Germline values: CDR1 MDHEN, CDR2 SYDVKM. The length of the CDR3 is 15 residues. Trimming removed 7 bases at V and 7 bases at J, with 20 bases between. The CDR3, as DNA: TGTGCCAGCACGGGGGTGGCCGGGAGAGGTAACACCATATATTTT. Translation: CASTGVAGRGNTIYF.